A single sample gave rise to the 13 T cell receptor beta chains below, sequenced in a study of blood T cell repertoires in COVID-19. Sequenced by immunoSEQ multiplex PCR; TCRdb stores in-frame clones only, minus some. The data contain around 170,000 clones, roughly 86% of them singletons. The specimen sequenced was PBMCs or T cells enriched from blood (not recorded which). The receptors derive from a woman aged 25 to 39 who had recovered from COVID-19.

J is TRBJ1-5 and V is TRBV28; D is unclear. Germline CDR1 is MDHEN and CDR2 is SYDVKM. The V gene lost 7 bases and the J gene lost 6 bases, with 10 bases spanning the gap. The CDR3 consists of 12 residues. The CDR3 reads CASTRSAQPQHF. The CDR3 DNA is TGTGCCAGCACTAGATCGGCTCAGCCCCAGCATTTT.

The CDR3 spells CASSLEGGDYGYTF. The CDR3 nucleotides are TGCGCCAGCAGCTTGGAGGGAGGGGACTATGGCTACACCTTC. The rearrangement uses TRBV5-1 and TRBJ1-2; tentatively, D is TRBD1 (5 bases). The germline V and J ends were trimmed by 0 bases and 3 bases, with 9 bases remaining between them. The CDR3 extends over 14 amino acids. CDR1 is SGHRS and CDR2 is YFSETQ in the germline V gene.

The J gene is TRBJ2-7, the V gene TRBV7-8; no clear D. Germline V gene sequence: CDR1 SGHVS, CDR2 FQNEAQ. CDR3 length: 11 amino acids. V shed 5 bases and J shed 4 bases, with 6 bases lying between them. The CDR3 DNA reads TGTGCCAGCAGCCCCGGGTACGAGCAGTACTTC. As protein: CASSPGYEQYF.

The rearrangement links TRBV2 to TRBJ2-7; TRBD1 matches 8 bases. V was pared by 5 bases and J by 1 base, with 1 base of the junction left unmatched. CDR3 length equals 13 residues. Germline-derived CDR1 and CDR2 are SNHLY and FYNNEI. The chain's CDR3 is CASSYRGSYEQYF. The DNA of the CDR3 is TGTGCCAGCAGTTACAGGGGGTCCTACGAGCAGTACTTC.

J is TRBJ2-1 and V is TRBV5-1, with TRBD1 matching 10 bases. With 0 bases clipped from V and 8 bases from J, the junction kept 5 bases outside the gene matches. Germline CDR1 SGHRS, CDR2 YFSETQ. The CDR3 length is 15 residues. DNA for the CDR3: TGCGCCAGCAGCTTGGCCGGGACAGGGGTCGATGAGCAGTTCTTC. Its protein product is CASSLAGTGVDEQFF.

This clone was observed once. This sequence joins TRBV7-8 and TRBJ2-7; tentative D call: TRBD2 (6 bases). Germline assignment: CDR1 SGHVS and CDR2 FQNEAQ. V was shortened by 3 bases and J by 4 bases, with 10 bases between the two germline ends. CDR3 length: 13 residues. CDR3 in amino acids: CASSFGDFYEQYF. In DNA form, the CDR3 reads TGTGCCAGCAGCTTCGGGGACTTTTACGAGCAGTACTTC.

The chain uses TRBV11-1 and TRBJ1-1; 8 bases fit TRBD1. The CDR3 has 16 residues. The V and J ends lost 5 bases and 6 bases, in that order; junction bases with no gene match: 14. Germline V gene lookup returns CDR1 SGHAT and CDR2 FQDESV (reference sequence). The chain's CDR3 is CASSHRGGQGEAEAFF. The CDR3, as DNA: TGTGCCAGCAGCCACAGGGGGGGCCAGGGAGAGGCTGAAGCTTTCTTT.

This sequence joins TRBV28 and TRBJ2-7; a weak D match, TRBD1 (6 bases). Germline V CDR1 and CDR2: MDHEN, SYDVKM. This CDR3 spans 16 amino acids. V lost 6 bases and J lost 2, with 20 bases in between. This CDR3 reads CASSPGTQSKTYEQYF. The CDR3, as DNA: TGTGCCAGCAGCCCGGGGACACAGTCGAAAACCTACGAGCAGTACTTC.

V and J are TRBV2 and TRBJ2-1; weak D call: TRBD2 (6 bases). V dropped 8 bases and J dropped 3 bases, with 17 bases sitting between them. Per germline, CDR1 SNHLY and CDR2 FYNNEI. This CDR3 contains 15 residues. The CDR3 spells CASAESGTYYNEQFF. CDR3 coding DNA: TGTGCCAGCGCGGAATCCGGGACTTACTACAATGAGCAGTTCTTC. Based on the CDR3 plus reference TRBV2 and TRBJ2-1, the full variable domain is EPEVTQTPSHQVTQMGQEVILRCVPISNHLYFYWYRQILGQKVEFLVSFYNNEISEKSEIFDDQFSVERPDGSNFTLKIRSTKLEDSAMYFCASAESGTYYNEQFFGPGTRLTVL.

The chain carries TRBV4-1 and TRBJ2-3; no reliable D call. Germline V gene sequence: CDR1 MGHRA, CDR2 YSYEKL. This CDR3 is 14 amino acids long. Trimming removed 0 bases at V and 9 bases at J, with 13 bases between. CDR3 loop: CASSQDPPFGTQYF. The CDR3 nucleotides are TGCGCCAGCAGCCAAGATCCCCCGTTTGGCACGCAGTATTTT.

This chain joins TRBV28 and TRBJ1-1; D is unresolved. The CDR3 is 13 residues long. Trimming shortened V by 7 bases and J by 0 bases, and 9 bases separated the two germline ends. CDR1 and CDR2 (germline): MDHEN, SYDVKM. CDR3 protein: CASTEVLNTEAFF. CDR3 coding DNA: TGTGCCAGCACCGAGGTGTTGAACACTGAAGCTTTCTTT.

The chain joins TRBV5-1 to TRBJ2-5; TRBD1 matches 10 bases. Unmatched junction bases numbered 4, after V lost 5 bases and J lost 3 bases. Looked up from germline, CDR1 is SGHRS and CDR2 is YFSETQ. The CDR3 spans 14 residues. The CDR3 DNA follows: TGCGCCAGCAGTTCGGGACAGGGGAAAGAGACCCAGTACTTC. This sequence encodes CASSSGQGKETQYF.

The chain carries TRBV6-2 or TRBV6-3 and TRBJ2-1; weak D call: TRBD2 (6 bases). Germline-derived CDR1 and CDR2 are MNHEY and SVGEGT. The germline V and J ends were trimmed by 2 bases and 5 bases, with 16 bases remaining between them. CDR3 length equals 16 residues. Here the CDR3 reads CASSYPPGLKNNEQFF. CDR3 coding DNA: TGTGCCAGCAGTTACCCCCCGGGACTTAAAAACAATGAGCAGTTCTTC.